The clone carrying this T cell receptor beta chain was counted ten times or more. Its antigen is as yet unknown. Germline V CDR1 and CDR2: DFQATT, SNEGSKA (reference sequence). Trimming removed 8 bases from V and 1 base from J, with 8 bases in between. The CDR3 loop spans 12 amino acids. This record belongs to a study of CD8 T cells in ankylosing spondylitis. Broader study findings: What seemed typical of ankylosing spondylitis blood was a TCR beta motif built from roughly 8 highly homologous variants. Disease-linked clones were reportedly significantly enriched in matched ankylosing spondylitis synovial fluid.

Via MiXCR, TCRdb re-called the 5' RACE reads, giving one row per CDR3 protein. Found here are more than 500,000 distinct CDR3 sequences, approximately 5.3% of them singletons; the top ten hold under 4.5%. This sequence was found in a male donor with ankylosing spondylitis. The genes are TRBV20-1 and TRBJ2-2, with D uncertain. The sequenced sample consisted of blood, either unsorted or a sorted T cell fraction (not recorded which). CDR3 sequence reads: CSPFGNTGELFF. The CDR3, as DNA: TGCAGTCCTTTTGGGAACACCGGGGAGCTGTTTTTT.